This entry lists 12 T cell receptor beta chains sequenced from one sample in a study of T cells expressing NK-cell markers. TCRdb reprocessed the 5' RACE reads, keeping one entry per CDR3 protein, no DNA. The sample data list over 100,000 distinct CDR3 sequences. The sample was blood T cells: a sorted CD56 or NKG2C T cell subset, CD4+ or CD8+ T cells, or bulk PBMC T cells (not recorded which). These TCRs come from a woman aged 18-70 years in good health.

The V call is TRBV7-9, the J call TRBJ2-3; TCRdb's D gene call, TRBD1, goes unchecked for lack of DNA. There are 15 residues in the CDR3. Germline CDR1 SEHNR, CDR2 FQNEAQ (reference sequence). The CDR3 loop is CASSPGTASTDTQYF.

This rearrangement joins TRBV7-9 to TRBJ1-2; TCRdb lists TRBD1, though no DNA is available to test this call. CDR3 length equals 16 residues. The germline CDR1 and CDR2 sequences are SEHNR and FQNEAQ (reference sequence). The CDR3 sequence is CASSLVSRTPNYGYTF. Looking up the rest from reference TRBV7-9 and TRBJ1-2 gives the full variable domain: DTGVSQNPRHKITKRGQNVTFRCDPISEHNRLYWYRQTLGQGPEFLTYFQNEAQLEKSRLLSDRFSAERPKGSFSTLEIQRTEQGDSAMYLCASSLVSRTPNYGYTFGSGTRLTVV.

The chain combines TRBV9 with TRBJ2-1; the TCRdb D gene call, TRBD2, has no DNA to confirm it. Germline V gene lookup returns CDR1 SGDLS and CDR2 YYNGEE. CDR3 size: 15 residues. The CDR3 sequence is CASSVIAGGPNEQFF.

The CDR3 here is CATATEPNTEAFF. The chain uses TRBV28 and TRBJ1-1. The CDR3 totals 13 residues. Germline CDR1 and CDR2: MDHEN and SYDVKM.

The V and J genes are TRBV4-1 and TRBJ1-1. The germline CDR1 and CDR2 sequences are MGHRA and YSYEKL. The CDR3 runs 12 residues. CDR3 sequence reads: CASSQGATEAFF.

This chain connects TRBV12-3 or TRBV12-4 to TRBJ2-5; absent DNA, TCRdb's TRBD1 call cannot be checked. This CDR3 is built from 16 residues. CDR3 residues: CASSPPDRGGQETQYF.

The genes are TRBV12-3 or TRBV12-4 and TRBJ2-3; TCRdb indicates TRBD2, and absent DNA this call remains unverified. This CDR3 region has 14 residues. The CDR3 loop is CASRRASGWDTQYF.

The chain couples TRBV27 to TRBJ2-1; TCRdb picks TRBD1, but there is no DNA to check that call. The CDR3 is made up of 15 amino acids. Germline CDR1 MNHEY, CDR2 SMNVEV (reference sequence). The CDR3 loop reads CASSATGQGMNEQFF.

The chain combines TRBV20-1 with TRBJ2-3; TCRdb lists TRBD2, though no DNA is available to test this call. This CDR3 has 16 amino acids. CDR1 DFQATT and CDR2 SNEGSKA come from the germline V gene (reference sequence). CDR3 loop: CSARDPGASGEDTQYF.

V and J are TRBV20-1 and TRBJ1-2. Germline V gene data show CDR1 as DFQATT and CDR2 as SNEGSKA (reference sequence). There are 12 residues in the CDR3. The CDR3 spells CSARDLNYGYTF.

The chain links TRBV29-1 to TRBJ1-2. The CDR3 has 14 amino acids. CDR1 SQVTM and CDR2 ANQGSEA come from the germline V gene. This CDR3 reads CSVEGSYPRGGYTF.

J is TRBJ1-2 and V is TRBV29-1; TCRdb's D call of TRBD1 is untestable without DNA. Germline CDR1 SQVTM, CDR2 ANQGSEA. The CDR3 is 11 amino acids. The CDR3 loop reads CSVDGTEGYTF. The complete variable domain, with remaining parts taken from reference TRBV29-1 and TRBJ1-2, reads SAVISQKPSRDICQRGTSLTIQCQVDSQVTMMFWYRQQPGQSLTLIATANQGSEATYESGFVIDKFPISRPNLTFSTLTVSNMSPEDSSIYLCSVDGTEGYTFGSGTRLTVV.